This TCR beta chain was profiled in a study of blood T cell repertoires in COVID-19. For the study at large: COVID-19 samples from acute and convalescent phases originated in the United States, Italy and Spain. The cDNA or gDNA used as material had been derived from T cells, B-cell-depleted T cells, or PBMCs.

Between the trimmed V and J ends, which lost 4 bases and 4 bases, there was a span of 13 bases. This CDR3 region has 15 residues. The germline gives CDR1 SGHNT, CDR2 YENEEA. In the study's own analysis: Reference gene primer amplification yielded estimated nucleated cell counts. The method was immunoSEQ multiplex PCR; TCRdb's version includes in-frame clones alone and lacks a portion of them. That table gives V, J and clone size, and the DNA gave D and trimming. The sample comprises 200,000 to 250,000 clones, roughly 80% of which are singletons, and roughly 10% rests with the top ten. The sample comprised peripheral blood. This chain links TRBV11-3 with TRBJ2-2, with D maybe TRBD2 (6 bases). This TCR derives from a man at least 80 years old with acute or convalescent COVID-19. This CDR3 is CASSYTTGSTGELFF. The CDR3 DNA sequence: TGTGCCAGCAGCTACACGACCGGGAGCACCGGGGAGCTGTTTTTT.